The present T cell receptor (beta chain) was sequenced within a study of blood T cell repertoires in COVID-19. Study-wide background: Acute and convalescent COVID-19 specimens originated in the United States, Italy and Spain. T cells, B-cell-depleted T cells, or PBMCs provided the cDNA or gDNA that served as material.

Original handling: Estimation of nucleated cell counts relied on the amplification of reference gene primers. Clones were sequenced by immunoSEQ multiplex PCR, and TCRdb holds only the in-frame ones, with some missing. V, J and clone size reflect that table, while D and trimming were determined from the DNA. The sample holds 50,000 to 65,000 clones, 74% seen once. Germline-derived CDR1 and CDR2 are SNHLY and FYNNEI. V lost 6 bases and J 0 bases, leaving 17 bases between the germline ends. The CDR3 has 17 residues. V and J are TRBV2 and TRBJ2-2; D is undetermined. The sequenced sample was peripheral blood. This clonotype was obtained from a woman older than 75 with acute or convalescent COVID-19. Here the CDR3 reads CASRAPRVKTNTGELFF. The CDR3 nucleotides read TGTGCCAGCAGGGCTCCCCGGGTTAAGACGAACACCGGGGAGCTGTTTTTT.